This TCR beta chain was documented in a study of regulatory T cells in long-lasting Graves disease. In building TCR beta libraries, iRepertoire HTBI primers were used together with Arm-PCR of CDR3 regions. Authors' methods: In the combined samples, under 80 TRBV and more than twelve TRBJ segments were identified. TCRdb reanalysed the multiplex PCR reads using MiXCR and keeps one entry per CDR3 protein. The V and J calls were not made by the authors but by TCRdb's processing. The profile covers around 480,000 distinct CDR3 sequences, with 15% to 20% appearing a single time and approximately 25% taken by the ten largest. Time point: newly diagnosed GD, antithyroid drugs for less than 3 months. TCR sequences were obtained from RNA taken from PBMCs. CDR1 and CDR2 (germline): SEHNR, FQNEAQ (reference sequence). V gave up 5 bases and J gave up 4 bases; unmatched junction bases: 9. This CDR3 contains 15 residues.

These data also featured in a second study, about T cells in Graves' hyperthyroidism and ophthalmopathy. According to that study: Hyperthyroidism patients were newly diagnosed, had disease duration under 2 months, and were aged 18 to 65 years. A median roughly 6.6 months before onset, the model predicted ophthalmopathy.

The chain joins TRBV7-9 to TRBJ2-5; TRBD2 matches at 8 bases. Here the sequenced sample was peripheral blood mononuclear cells (PBMCs), taken at new diagnosis, from a patient treated with antithyroid drugs. This clonotype originated in a woman aged 40 to 65 with Graves disease. CDR3 DNA sequence: TGTGCCAGCAGCCAAGGGCGGGGGGCCGGAGAGACCCAGTACTTC. This sequence encodes CASSQGRGAGETQYF.